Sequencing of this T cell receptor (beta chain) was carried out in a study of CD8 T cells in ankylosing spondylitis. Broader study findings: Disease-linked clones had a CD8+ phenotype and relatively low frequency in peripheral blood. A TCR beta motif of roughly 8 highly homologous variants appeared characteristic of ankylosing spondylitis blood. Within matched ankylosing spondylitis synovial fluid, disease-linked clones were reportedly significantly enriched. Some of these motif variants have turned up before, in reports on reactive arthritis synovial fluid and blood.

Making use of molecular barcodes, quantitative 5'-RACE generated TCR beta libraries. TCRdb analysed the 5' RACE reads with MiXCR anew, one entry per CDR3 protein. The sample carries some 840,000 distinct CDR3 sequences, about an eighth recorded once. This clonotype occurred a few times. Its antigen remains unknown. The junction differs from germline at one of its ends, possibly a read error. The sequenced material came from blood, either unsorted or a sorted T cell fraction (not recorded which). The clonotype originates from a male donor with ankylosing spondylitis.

The CDR3 DNA follows: TGTGCTAGCAGCTTAGATTCGGGGTACGAGCAGTACTTC. This codes for CASSLDSGYEQYF. The chain combines TRBV11-2 with TRBJ2-7; D possibly corresponds to TRBD2 (5 bases). CDR1 SGHAT and CDR2 FQNNGV come from the germline V gene. The CDR3 spans 13 residues. Drawing the rest from reference TRBV11-2 and TRBJ2-7, the complete variable domain is EAGVAQSPRYKIIEKRQSVAFWCNPISGHATLYWYQQILGQGPKLLIQFQNNGVVDDSQLPKDRFSAERLKGVDSTLKIQPAKLEDSAVYLCASSLDSGYEQYFGPGTRLTVT.